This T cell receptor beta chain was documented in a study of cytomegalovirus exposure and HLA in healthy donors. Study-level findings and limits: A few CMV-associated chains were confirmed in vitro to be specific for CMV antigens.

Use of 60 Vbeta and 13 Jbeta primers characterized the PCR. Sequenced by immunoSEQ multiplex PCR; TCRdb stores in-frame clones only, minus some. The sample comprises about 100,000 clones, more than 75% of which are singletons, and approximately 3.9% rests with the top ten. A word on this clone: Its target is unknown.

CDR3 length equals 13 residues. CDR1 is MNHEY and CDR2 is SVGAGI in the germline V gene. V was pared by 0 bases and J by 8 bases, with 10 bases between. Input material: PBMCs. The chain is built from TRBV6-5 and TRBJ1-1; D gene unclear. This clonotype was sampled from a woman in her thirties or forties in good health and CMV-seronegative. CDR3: CASSYSPWREAFF. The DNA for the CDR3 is TGTGCCAGCAGTTACTCCCCTTGGCGGGAAGCTTTCTTT.